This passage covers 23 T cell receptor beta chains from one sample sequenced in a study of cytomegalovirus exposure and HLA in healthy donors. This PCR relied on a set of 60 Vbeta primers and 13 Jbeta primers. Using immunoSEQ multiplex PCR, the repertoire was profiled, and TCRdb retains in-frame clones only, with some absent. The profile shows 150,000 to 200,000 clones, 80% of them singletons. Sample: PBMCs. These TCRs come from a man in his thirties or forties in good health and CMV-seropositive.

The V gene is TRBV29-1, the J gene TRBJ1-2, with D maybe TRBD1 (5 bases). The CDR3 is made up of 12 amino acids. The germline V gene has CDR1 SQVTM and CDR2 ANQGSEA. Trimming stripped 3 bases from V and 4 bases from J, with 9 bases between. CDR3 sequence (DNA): TGCAGCGTTGATAGGAGGGGCTATGGCTACACCTTC. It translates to CSVDRRGYGYTF.

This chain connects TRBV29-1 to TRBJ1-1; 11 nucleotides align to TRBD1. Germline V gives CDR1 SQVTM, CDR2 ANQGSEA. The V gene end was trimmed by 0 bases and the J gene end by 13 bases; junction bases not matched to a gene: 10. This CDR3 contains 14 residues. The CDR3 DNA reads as TGCAGCGTTGAAGATCAAGGACAGGGGGCGCAGGGTTTCTTT. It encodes CSVEDQGQGAQGFF.

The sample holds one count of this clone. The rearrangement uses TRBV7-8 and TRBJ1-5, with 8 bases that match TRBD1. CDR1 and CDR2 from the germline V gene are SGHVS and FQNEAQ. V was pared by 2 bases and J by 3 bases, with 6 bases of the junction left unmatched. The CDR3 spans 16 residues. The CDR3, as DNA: TGTGCCAGCAGCTTACAGGGGGCGTCTTCCAATCAGCCCCAGCATTTT. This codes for CASSLQGASSNQPQHF.

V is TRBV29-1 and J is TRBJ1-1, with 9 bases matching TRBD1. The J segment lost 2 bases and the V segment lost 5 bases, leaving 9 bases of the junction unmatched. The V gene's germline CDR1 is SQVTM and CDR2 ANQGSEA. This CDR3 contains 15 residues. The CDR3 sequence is CSVSPRTGANTEAFF. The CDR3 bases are TGCAGCGTTTCCCCCCGGACAGGGGCAAACACTGAAGCTTTCTTT.

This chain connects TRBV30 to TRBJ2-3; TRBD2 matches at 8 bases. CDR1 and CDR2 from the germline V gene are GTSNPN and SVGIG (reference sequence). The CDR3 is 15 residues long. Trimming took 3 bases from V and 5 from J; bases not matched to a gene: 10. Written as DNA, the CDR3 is TGTGCCTGGAGGGACCTGGCGGGAGGCTTAGATACGCAGTATTTT. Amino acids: CAWRDLAGGLDTQYF.

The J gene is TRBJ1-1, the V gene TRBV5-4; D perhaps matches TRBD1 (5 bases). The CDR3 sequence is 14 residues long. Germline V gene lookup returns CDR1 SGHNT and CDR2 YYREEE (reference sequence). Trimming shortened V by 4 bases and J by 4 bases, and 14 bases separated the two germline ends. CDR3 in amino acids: CASSPAGLGTEAFF. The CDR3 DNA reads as TGTGCCAGCAGCCCTGCGGGGCTGGGCACTGAAGCTTTCTTT.

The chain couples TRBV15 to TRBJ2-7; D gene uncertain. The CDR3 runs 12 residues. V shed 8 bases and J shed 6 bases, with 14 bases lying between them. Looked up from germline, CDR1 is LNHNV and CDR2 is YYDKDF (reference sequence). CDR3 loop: CATSVRGLEQYF. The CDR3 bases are TGTGCCACCTCCGTCCGCGGCCTCGAGCAGTACTTC.

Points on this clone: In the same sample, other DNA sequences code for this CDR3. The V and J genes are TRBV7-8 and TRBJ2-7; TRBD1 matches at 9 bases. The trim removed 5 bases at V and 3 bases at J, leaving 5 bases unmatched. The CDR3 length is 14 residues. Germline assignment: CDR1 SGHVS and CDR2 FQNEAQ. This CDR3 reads CASSGPGQGYEQYF. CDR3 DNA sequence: TGTGCCAGCAGCGGACCGGGACAGGGCTACGAGCAGTACTTC.

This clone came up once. In DNA form, the CDR3 reads TGCGCCAGCAGCCCCGACAAGGAAACCTACGAGCAGTACTTC. This sequence encodes CASSPDKETYEQYF. The chain couples TRBV4-3 to TRBJ2-7, with D uncertain. Deletions cut 4 bases from V and 2 bases from J, with 12 bases between. CDR1 and CDR2 (germline): LGHNA, YSLEER. The CDR3 extends over 14 amino acids.

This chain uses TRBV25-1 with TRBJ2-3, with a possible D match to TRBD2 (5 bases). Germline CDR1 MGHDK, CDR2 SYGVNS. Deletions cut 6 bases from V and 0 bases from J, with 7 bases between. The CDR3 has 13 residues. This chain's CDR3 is CASSVASTDTQYF. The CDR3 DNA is TGTGCCAGCAGCGTAGCGAGCACAGATACGCAGTATTTT.

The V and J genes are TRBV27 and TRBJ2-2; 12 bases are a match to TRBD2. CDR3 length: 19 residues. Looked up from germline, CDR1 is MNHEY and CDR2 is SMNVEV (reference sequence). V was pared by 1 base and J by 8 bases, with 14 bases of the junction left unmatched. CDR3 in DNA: TGTGCCAGCAGTTTATGGGCGGGTTCTAGCGGGAGGGCCTCGGGGGAGCTGTTTTTT. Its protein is CASSLWAGSSGRASGELFF.

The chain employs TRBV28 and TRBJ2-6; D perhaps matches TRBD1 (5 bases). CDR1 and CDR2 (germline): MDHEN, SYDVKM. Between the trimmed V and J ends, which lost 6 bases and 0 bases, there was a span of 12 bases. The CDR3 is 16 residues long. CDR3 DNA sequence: TGTGCCAGCAGCATACCCAGGGACTCTGGGGCCAACGTCCTGACTTTC. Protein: CASSIPRDSGANVLTF. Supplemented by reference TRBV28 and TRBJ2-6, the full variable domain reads DVKVTQSSRYLVKRTGEKVFLECVQDMDHENMFWYRQDPGLGLRLIYFSYDVKMKEKGDIPEGYSVSREKKERFSLILESASTNQTSMYLCASSIPRDSGANVLTFGAGSRLTVL.

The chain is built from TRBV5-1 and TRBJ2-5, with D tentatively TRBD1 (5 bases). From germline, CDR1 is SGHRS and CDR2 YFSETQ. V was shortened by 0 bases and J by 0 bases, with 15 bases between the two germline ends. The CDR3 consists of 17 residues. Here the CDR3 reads CASSLVPGLGHQETQYF. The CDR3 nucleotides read TGCGCCAGCAGCTTGGTGCCTGGGTTGGGGCACCAAGAGACCCAGTACTTC.

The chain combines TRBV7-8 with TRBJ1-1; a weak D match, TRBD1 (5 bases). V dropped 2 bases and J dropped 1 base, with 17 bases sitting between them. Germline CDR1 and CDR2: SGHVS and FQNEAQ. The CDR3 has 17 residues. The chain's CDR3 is CASSLRGYAEPNTEAFF. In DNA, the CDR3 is TGTGCCAGCAGCTTAAGGGGCTATGCGGAGCCGAACACTGAAGCTTTCTTT.

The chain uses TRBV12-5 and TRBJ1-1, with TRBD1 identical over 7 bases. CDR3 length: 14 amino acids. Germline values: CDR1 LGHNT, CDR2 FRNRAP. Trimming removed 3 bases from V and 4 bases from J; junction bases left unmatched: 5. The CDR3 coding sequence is TGTGCTAGTGGTTTAGAGGGGGCGAGCACTGAAGCTTTCTTT. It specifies CASGLEGASTEAFF.

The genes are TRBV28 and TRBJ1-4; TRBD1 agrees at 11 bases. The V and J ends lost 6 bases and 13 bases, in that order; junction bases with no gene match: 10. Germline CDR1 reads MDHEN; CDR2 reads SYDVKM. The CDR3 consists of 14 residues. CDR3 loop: CASSSDRGLRGLFF. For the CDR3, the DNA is TGTGCCAGCAGCTCGGACAGGGGGCTTCGGGGACTGTTTTTT. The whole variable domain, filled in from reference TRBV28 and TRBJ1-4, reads DVKVTQSSRYLVKRTGEKVFLECVQDMDHENMFWYRQDPGLGLRLIYFSYDVKMKEKGDIPEGYSVSREKKERFSLILESASTNQTSMYLCASSSDRGLRGLFFGSGTQLSVL.

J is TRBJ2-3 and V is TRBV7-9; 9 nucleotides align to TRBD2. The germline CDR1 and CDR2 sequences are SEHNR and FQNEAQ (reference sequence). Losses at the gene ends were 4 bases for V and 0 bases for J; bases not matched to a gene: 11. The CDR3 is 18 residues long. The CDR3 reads CASSSPTSGRPSTDTQYF. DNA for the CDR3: TGTGCCAGCAGCTCCCCGACTAGCGGAAGACCTAGCACAGATACGCAGTATTTT.

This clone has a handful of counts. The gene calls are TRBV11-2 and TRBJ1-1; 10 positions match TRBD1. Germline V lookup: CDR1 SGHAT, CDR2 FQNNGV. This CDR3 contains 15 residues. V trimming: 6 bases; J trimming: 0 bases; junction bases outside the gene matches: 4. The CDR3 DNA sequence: TGTGCCAGCAGTCGGACAGGGGGGATGAACACTGAAGCTTTCTTT. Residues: CASSRTGGMNTEAFF.

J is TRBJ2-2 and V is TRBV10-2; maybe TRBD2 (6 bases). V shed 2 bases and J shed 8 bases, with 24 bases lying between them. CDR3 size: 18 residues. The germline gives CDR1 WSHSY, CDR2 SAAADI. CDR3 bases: TGCGCCAGCAGTGAGCCGCGGCGGGGACTCGTCGGTGGGGGGGAGCTGTTTTTT. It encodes CASSEPRRGLVGGGELFF.

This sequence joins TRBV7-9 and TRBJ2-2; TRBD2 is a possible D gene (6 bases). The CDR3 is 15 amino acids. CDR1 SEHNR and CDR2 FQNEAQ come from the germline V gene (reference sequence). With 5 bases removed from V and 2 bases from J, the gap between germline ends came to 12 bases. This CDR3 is CASSPRESNTGELFF. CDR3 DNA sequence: TGTGCCAGCAGCCCCCGGGAGTCAAACACCGGGGAGCTGTTTTTT. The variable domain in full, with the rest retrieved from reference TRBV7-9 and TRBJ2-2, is DTGVSQNPRHKITKRGQNVTFRCDPISEHNRLYWYRQTLGQGPEFLTYFQNEAQLEKSRLLSDRFSAERPKGSFSTLEIQRTEQGDSAMYLCASSPRESNTGELFFGEGSRLTVL.

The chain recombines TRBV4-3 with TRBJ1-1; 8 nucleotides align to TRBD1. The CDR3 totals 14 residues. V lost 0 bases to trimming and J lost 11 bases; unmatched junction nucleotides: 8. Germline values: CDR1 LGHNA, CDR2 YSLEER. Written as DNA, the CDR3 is TGCGCCAGCAGCCAAGAATGGACAGGGAGGAGTGCTTTCTTT. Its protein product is CASSQEWTGRSAFF.

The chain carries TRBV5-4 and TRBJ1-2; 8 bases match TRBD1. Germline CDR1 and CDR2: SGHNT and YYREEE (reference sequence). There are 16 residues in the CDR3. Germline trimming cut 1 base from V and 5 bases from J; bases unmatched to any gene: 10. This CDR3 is CASSLSGMRQGYGYTF. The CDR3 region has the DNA TGTGCCAGCAGCTTGTCGGGCATGAGACAGGGGTATGGCTACACCTTC.

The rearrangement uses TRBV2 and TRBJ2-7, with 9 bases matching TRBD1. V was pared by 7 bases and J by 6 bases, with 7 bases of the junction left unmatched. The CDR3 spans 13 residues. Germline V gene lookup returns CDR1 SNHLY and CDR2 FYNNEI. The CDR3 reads CASIRTGVGEQYF. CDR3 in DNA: TGTGCCAGCATTAGGACAGGGGTAGGCGAGCAGTACTTC.